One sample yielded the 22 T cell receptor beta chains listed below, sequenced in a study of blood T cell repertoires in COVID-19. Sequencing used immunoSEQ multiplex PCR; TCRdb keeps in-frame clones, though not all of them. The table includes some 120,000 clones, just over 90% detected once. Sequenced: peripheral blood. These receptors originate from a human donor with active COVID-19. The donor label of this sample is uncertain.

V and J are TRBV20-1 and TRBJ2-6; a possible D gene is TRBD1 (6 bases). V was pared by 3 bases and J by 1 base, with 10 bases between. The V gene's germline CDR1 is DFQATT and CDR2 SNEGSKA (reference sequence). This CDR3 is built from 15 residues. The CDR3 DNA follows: TGCAGTGCTAGTAGGGACAAATCTGGGGCCAACGTCCTGACTTTC. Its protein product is CSASRDKSGANVLTF.

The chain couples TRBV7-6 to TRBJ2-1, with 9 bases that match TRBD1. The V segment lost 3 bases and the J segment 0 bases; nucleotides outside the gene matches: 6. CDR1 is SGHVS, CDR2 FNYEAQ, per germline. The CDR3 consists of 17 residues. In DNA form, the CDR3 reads TGTGCCAGCAGCTTCACAGGGGGCGCGGGCTCCTACAATGAGCAGTTCTTC. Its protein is CASSFTGGAGSYNEQFF.

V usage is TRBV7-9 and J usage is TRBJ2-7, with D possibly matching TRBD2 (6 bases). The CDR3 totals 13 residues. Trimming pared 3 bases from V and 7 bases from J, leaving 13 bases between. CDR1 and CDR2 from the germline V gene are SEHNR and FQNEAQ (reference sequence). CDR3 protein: CASSLTTAGEQYF. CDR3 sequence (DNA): TGTGCCAGCAGCTTGACAACGGCGGGGGAGCAGTACTTC.

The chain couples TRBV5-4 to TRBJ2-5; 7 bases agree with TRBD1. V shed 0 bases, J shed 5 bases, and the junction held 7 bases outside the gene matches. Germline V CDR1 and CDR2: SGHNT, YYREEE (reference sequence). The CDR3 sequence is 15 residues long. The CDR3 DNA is TGTGCCAGCAGCTTGGGCCCAGGGGGTAGGGAGACCCAGTACTTC. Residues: CASSLGPGGRETQYF.

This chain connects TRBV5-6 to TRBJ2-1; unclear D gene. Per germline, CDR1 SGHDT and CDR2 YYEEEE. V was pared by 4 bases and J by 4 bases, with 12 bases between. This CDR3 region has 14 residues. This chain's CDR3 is CASSPTPGYNEQFF. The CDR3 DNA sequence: TGTGCCAGCAGCCCTACCCCAGGTTACAATGAGCAGTTCTTC. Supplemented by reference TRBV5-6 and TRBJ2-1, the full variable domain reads DAGVTQSPTHLIKTRGQQVTLRCSPKSGHDTVSWYQQALGQGPQFIFQYYEEEERQRGNFPDRFSGHQFPNYSSELNVNALLLGDSALYLCASSPTPGYNEQFFGPGTRLTVL.

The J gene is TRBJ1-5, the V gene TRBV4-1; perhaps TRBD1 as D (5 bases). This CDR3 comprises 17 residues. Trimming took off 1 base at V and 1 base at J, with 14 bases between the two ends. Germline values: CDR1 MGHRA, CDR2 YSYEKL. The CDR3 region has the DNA TGCGCCAGCAGCCAAGTCGCAGGGATGTTAAGCAATCAGCCCCAGCATTTT. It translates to CASSQVAGMLSNQPQHF.

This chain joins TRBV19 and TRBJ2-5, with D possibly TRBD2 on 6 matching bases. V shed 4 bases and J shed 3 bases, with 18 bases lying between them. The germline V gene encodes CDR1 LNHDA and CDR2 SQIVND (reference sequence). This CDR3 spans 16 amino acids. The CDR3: CASSTRSSGKEETQYF. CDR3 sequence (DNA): TGTGCCAGTAGTACCCGGAGTAGCGGTAAAGAAGAGACCCAGTACTTC.

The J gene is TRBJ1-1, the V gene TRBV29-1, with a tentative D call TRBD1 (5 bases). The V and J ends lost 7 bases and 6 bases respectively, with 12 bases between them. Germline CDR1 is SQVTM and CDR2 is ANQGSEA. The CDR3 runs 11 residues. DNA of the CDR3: TGCAGCGCTCCTGGGGCGGCTGAAGCTTTCTTT. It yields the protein CSAPGAAEAFF.

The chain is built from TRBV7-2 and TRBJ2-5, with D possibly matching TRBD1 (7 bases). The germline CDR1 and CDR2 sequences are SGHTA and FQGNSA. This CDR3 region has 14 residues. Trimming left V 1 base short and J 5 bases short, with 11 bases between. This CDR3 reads CASSLGAGGETQYF. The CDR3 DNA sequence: TGTGCCAGCAGCTTAGGGGCAGGGGGGGAGACCCAGTACTTC.

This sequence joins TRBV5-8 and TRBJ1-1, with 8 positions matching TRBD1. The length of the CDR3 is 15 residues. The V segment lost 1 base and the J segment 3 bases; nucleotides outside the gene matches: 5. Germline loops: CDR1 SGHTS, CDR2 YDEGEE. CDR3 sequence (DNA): TGTGCCAGCAGCTTGAGGGACAGGTCCGACACTGAAGCTTTCTTT. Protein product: CASSLRDRSDTEAFF.

CDR3 in amino acids: CASSLGRWTEAFF. The CDR3 region has the DNA TGTGCCAGCAGCCTCGGGAGGTGGACTGAAGCTTTCTTT. This chain uses TRBV28 with TRBJ1-1; D gene unclear. The ends were cut back, 6 bases at V and 5 bases at J, with 13 bases in the middle. Germline V gene data show CDR1 as MDHEN and CDR2 as SYDVKM. There are 13 residues in the CDR3.

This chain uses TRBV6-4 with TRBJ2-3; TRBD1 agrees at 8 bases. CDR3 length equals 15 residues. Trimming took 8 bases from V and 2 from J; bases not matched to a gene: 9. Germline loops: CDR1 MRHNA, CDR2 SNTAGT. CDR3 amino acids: CASRPPGQDTDTQYF. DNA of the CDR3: TGTGCCAGCCGACCTCCGGGACAGGACACAGATACGCAGTATTTT.

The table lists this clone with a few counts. CDR3 DNA: TGTGCCAGCAGCCCTCCGGGGACTGAAGCTTTCTTT. Its translation: CASSPPGTEAFF. V and J are TRBV5-4 and TRBJ1-1, with D hard to call. Germline V gene sequence: CDR1 SGHNT, CDR2 YYREEE (reference sequence). This CDR3 has 12 amino acids. V was trimmed by 4 bases and J by 5 bases, leaving 9 bases between them.

The CDR3 spells CASSQGQGRWAYNEQFF. CDR3 in DNA: TGCGCCAGCAGCCAAGGACAGGGTCGATGGGCCTACAATGAGCAGTTCTTC. The rearrangement links TRBV4-1 to TRBJ2-1, with 7 bases that match TRBD1. This CDR3 has 17 amino acids. Losses at the gene ends were 1 base for V and 2 bases for J; bases not matched to a gene: 8. From germline, CDR1 is MGHRA and CDR2 YSYEKL.

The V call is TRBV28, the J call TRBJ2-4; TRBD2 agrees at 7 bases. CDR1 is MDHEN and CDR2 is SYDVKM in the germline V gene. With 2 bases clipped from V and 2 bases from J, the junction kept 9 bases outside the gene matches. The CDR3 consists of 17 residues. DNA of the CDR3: TGTGCCAGCAGTTTAAAATTTGGGGGGGGAACCAAAAACATTCAGTACTTC. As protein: CASSLKFGGGTKNIQYF.

CDR3 residues: CAWSPSGAGQPQHF. CDR3 DNA: TGTGCCTGGAGTCCTAGCGGGGCAGGGCAGCCCCAGCATTTT. This chain connects TRBV30 to TRBJ1-5, with TRBD1 as a possible D gene (5 bases). This CDR3 contains 14 residues. Looked up from germline, CDR1 is GTSNPN and CDR2 is SVGIG (reference sequence). The V gene lost 2 bases and the J gene lost 7 bases, with 15 bases spanning the gap.

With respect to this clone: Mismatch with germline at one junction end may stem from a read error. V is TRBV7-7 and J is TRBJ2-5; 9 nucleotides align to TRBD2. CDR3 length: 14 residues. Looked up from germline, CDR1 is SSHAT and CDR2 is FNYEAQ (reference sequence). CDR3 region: CASSVGLATETQYF. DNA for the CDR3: TGTGCTAGCAGCGTGGGACTAGCTACGGAGACCCAGTACTTC.

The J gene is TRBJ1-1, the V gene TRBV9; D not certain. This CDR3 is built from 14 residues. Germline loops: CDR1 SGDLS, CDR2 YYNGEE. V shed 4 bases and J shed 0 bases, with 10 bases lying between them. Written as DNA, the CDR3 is TGTGCCAGCAGCCCCCACGAGTTGAACACTGAAGCTTTCTTT. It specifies CASSPHELNTEAFF.

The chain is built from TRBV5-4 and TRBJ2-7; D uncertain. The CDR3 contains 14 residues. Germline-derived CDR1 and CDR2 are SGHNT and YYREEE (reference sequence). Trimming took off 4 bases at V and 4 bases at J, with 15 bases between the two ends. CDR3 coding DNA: TGTGCCAGCAGCGGTAATTCGGAGAATTACGAGCAGTACTTC. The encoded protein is CASSGNSENYEQYF.

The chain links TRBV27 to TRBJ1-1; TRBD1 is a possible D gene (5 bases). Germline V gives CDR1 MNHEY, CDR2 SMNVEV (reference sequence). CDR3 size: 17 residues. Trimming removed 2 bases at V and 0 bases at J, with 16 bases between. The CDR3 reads CASSLGRVRDMNTEAFF. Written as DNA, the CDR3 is TGTGCCAGCAGTTTAGGCAGGGTCCGTGATATGAACACTGAAGCTTTCTTT.

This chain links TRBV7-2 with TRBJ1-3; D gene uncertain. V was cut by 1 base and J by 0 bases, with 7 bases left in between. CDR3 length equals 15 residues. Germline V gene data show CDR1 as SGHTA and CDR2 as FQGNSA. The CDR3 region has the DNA TGTGCCAGCAGCTTAGAACAGTACTCTGGAAACACCATATATTTT. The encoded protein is CASSLEQYSGNTIYF. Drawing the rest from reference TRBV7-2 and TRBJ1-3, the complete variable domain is GAGVSQSPSNKVTEKGKDVELRCDPISGHTALYWYRQSLGQGLEFLIYFQGNSAPDKSGLPSDRFSAERTGGSVSTLTIQRTQQEDSAVYLCASSLEQYSGNTIYFGEGSWLTVV.

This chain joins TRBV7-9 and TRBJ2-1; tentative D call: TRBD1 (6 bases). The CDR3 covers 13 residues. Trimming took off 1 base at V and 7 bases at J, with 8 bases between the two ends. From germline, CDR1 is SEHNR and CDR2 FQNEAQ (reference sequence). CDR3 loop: CASSLVTGNEQFF. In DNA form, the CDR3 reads TGTGCCAGCAGCTTAGTCACAGGGAATGAGCAGTTCTTC. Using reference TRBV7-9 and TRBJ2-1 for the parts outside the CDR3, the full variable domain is DTGVSQNPRHKITKRGQNVTFRCDPISEHNRLYWYRQTLGQGPEFLTYFQNEAQLEKSRLLSDRFSAERPKGSFSTLEIQRTEQGDSAMYLCASSLVTGNEQFFGPGTRLTVL.